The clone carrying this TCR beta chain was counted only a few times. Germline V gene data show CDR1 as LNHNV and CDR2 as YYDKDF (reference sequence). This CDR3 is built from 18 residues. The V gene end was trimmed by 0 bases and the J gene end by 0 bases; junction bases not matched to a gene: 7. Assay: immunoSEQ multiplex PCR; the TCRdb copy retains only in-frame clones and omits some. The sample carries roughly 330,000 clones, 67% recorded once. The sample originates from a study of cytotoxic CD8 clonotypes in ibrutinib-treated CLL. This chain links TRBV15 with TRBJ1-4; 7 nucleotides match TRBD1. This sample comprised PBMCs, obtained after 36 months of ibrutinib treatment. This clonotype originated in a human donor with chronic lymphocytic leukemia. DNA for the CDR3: TGTGCCACCAGCAGAGATGGATCCCAGGGGGCAACTAATGAAAAACTGTTTTTT. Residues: CATSRDGSQGATNEKLFF.